The next 4 T cell receptor beta chains were all read from a single sample in a study of blood T cell repertoires in COVID-19. The table came from immunoSEQ multiplex PCR; TCRdb's copy has only in-frame clones and leaves some out. The sample carries 85,000 to 110,000 clones, about 90% recorded once. The sample was peripheral blood. These receptors all stem from a human donor in a cohort sampled during active COVID-19.

This sequence joins TRBV4-1 and TRBJ1-5; TRBD1 might be the D (5 bases). V gave up 1 base and J gave up 8 bases, with 15 bases separating them. Germline-derived CDR1 and CDR2 are MGHRA and YSYEKL. The CDR3 spans 15 residues. CDR3 sequence reads: CASSQAGGGGKPQHF. CDR3 nucleotide sequence: TGCGCCAGCAGCCAAGCCGGGGGGGGAGGTAAGCCCCAGCATTTT.

The rearrangement links TRBV24-1 to TRBJ2-3, with 8 bases that match TRBD1. CDR1 KGHDR and CDR2 SFDVKD come from the germline V gene. The CDR3 runs 14 residues. The trim removed 9 bases at V and 4 bases at J, leaving 8 bases unmatched. The CDR3, as DNA: TGTGCCACCTCCGGGACAGGAGGGGCAGATACGCAGTATTTT. Protein product: CATSGTGGADTQYF.

This rearrangement joins TRBV3-1 (or the pseudogene TRBV3-2) to TRBJ1-5; unclear D gene. This CDR3 is built from 13 residues. Germline assignment: CDR1 LGHDT and CDR2 YNNKEL (reference sequence). Trimming cost V 6 bases and J 2 bases, with 8 bases left between them. CDR3 DNA: TGTGCCAGCAGTCCAGGTGGCAATCAGCCCCAGCATTTT. Protein product: CASSPGGNQPQHF.

The chain employs TRBV5-1 and TRBJ1-2; a possible D gene is TRBD1 (5 bases). Trimming left V 0 bases short and J 8 bases short, with 14 bases between. Germline loops: CDR1 SGHRS, CDR2 YFSETQ. The CDR3 contains 14 residues. CDR3 protein: CASSLEGQGTGYTF. For the CDR3, the DNA is TGCGCCAGCAGCTTGGAAGGCCAGGGAACGGGCTACACCTTC. The whole variable domain, filled in from reference TRBV5-1 and TRBJ1-2, reads KAGVTQTPRYLIKTRGQQVTLSCSPISGHRSVSWYQQTPGQGLQFLFEYFSETQRNKGNFPGRFSGRQFSNSRSEMNVSTLELGDSALYLCASSLEGQGTGYTFGSGTRLTVV.